The next 27 T cell receptor beta chains were all read from a single sample in a study of a mutant IDH1 vaccine in newly diagnosed glioma. Their antigens remain unidentified. Measured with immunoSEQ multiplex PCR; TCRdb has only the in-frame clones, and not every one. There are about 50,000 clones in the sample; approximately 88% occur only once, and approximately 4.3% lies in the top ten. Time point meaning: week 47, end of study. Each dose of the vaccine consisted of 300 ug of mutant IDH1 20-mer peptide, with topical imiquimod. The sample consisted of PBMCs, taken from a glioma patient whose treatment included an IDH1 peptide vaccine. The origin of the receptors is a woman in her 30s with glioma. Some clones in this sample may be carry-over from other donors' samples.

The CDR3 loop is CASSPEDRGTIYF. The CDR3 DNA reads as TGTGCCAGCTCACCCGAGGACAGGGGGACCATATATTTT. The rearrangement joins TRBV18 to TRBJ1-3, with TRBD1 identical over 10 bases. CDR3 size: 13 residues. The V segment lost 3 bases and the J segment 10 bases; nucleotides outside the gene matches: 3. The V gene's germline CDR1 is KGHSH and CDR2 LQKENI. Together with reference TRBV18 and TRBJ1-3, the CDR3 gives the full variable domain: NAGVMQNPRHLVRRRGQEARLRCSPMKGHSHVYWYRQLPEEGLKFMVYLQKENIIDESGMPKERFSAEFPKEGPSILRIQQVVRGDSAAYFCASSPEDRGTIYFGEGSWLTVV.

This sequence joins TRBV2 and TRBJ2-2; D remains unclear. Between the trimmed V and J ends, which lost 7 bases and 4 bases, there was a span of 13 bases. The CDR3 totals 14 residues. Germline V CDR1 and CDR2: SNHLY, FYNNEI. The CDR3 sequence is CASMARWSTGELFF. The CDR3 DNA reads TGTGCCAGCATGGCCCGTTGGAGCACCGGGGAGCTGTTTTTT. Variable domain in full (rest from reference TRBV2 and TRBJ2-2): EPEVTQTPSHQVTQMGQEVILRCVPISNHLYFYWYRQILGQKVEFLVSFYNNEISEKSEIFDDQFSVERPDGSNFTLKIRSTKLEDSAMYFCASMARWSTGELFFGEGSRLTVL.

This clone was counted a few times. This chain joins TRBV10-3 and TRBJ2-7, with D possibly called TRBD1 or TRBD2 (6 bases each). This CDR3 has 13 amino acids. V was shortened by 6 bases and J by 1 base, with 10 bases between the two germline ends. Germline CDR1 ENHRY, CDR2 SYGVKD. CDR3 nucleotide sequence: TGTGCCATCAGCCAGGGGACTTCCTACGAGCAGTACTTC. Protein: CAISQGTSYEQYF.

The chain links TRBV7-9 to TRBJ2-1; D possibly corresponds to TRBD2 (6 bases). Looked up from germline, CDR1 is SEHNR and CDR2 is FQNEAQ (reference sequence). V was clipped by 5 bases and J by 9 bases, with 26 bases between them. The length of the CDR3 is 17 residues. The CDR3 DNA sequence: TGTGCCAGCAGCAGCCCCGGGAGCGTCTCTTCCCTGGGTGAGCAGTTCTTC. Translated, it gives CASSSPGSVSSLGEQFF. The whole variable domain, filled in from reference TRBV7-9 and TRBJ2-1, reads DTGVSQNPRHKITKRGQNVTFRCDPISEHNRLYWYRQTLGQGPEFLTYFQNEAQLEKSRLLSDRFSAERPKGSFSTLEIQRTEQGDSAMYLCASSSPGSVSSLGEQFFGPGTRLTVL.

The chain links TRBV5-5 to TRBJ2-7; D may be TRBD1 (6 bases). V was cut by 1 base and J by 5 bases, with 7 bases left in between. The CDR3 contains 12 residues. Germline CDR1 is SGHKS and CDR2 is YYEKEE (reference sequence). CDR3 sequence (DNA): TGTGCCAGCAGCTTGCAGGGGAACGAGCAGTACTTC. Its protein is CASSLQGNEQYF. Complete variable domain (other parts from reference TRBV5-5 and TRBJ2-7): DAGVTQSPTHLIKTRGQQVTLRCSPISGHKSVSWYQQVLGQGPQFIFQYYEKEERGRGNFPDRFSARQFPNYSSELNVNALLLGDSALYLCASSLQGNEQYFGPGTRLTVT.

The chain uses TRBV5-8 and TRBJ2-5; D call uncertain. CDR3 length equals 10 residues. The V end was cut by 7 bases, the J end by 8 bases, with 9 bases between. The germline V gene has CDR1 SGHTS and CDR2 YDEGEE. CDR3: CASPGDTQYF. For the CDR3, the DNA is TGTGCCAGCCCCGGAGATACCCAGTACTTC.

The rearrangement uses TRBV5-1 and TRBJ1-1; D is uncertain. Deletions cut 0 bases from V and 1 base from J, with 7 bases between. From germline, CDR1 is SGHRS and CDR2 YFSETQ. The CDR3 runs 14 residues. Written as DNA, the CDR3 is TGCGCCAGCAGCTTGGATCCGAGGAACACTGAAGCTTTCTTT. Amino acid sequence: CASSLDPRNTEAFF. Full variable domain (remainder filled in from reference TRBV5-1 and TRBJ1-1): KAGVTQTPRYLIKTRGQQVTLSCSPISGHRSVSWYQQTPGQGLQFLFEYFSETQRNKGNFPGRFSGRQFSNSRSEMNVSTLELGDSALYLCASSLDPRNTEAFFGQGTRLTVV.

The chain recombines TRBV12-5 with TRBJ2-2; TRBD2 aligns across 7 bases. The CDR3 has 18 residues. The V segment lost 0 bases and the J segment 2 bases; nucleotides outside the gene matches: 9. From germline, CDR1 is LGHNT and CDR2 FRNRAP. This CDR3 reads CASGLVLNGRTNTGELFF. CDR3 nucleotides: TGTGCTAGTGGTTTGGTACTGAACGGGAGGACTAACACCGGGGAGCTGTTTTTT.

The V and J genes are TRBV30 and TRBJ1-2, with D tentatively TRBD1 (6 bases). Germline V gene lookup returns CDR1 GTSNPN and CDR2 SVGIG (reference sequence). V gave up 7 bases and J gave up 4 bases, with 10 bases separating them. The CDR3 is 11 residues long. The CDR3 loop is CASGQLYGYTF. The CDR3 nucleotides read TGTGCCTCCGGACAGCTCTATGGCTACACCTTC.

There are a few counts of this clone. The V and J genes are TRBV30 and TRBJ2-3; D is tentatively TRBD1 or TRBD2 (6 bases each). This CDR3 comprises 14 residues. Germline CDR1 GTSNPN, CDR2 SVGIG (reference sequence). The V end was cut by 2 bases, the J end by 4 bases, with 13 bases between. This chain's CDR3 is CAWSLTGAPDTQYF. The CDR3 DNA is TGTGCCTGGAGTCTCACGGGGGCACCAGATACGCAGTATTTT.

This chain joins TRBV29-1 and TRBJ2-5, with 11 positions matching TRBD2. Germline V CDR1 and CDR2: SQVTM, ANQGSEA. The CDR3 is 17 residues long. V lost 0 bases and J lost 5; bases outside the gene matches: 11. CDR3 loop: CSVEDVGMTSGDETQYF. CDR3 DNA: TGCAGCGTTGAAGATGTCGGTATGACTAGCGGGGACGAGACCCAGTACTTC. The full variable domain, with the rest looked up from reference TRBV29-1 and TRBJ2-5, is SAVISQKPSRDICQRGTSLTIQCQVDSQVTMMFWYRQQPGQSLTLIATANQGSEATYESGFVIDKFPISRPNLTFSTLTVSNMSPEDSSIYLCSVEDVGMTSGDETQYFGPGTRLLVL.

A single count supports this clone. The chain employs TRBV6-1 and TRBJ1-4; D is ambiguous. The V end was cut by 1 base, the J end by 0 bases, with 12 bases between. In germline, CDR1 is MNHNS, CDR2 SASEGT. This CDR3 is 17 amino acids long. The CDR3 DNA follows: TGTGCCAGCAGTGAAGGGATGGGCTTTTCAACTAATGAAAAACTGTTTTTT. This translates into CASSEGMGFSTNEKLFF.

The rearrangement joins TRBV29-1 to TRBJ2-7, with 10 bases aligning to TRBD2. The junction had 19 bases not matched to a gene; V was cut back by 2 bases and J by 3 bases. The length of the CDR3 is 19 residues. Germline V gives CDR1 SQVTM, CDR2 ANQGSEA. CDR3: CSVELRAGRSGRNNYEQYF. For the CDR3, the DNA is TGCAGCGTTGAACTCAGGGCAGGGCGTAGCGGGAGGAATAACTACGAGCAGTACTTC.

The gene calls are TRBV7-9 and TRBJ2-2, with 7 bases lining up with TRBD1. The CDR3 has 14 amino acids. Per the germline V gene, CDR1 is SEHNR and CDR2 is FQNEAQ (reference sequence). The junction had 6 bases not matched to a gene; V was cut back by 7 bases and J by 4 bases. The CDR3 loop is CASTSSGGTGELFF. The CDR3 DNA is TGTGCCAGCACCAGTTCAGGGGGCACCGGGGAGCTGTTTTTT.

This chain connects TRBV4-2 to TRBJ2-1, with TRBD2 as a possible D gene (6 bases). Germline lookup yields CDR1 LGHNA and CDR2 YNFKEQ. The CDR3 covers 18 residues. Between the trimmed V and J ends, which lost 0 bases and 0 bases, there was a span of 15 bases. CDR3 region: CASSQDQGGASSYNEQFF. The CDR3 bases are TGTGCCAGCAGCCAAGATCAGGGCGGGGCCAGCTCCTACAATGAGCAGTTCTTC.

The rearrangement uses TRBV30 and TRBJ2-7; D could derive from TRBD1 or TRBD2 (5 bases each). The CDR3 runs to 13 residues. V lost 0 bases and J lost 2, with 8 bases in between. Germline CDR1 GTSNPN, CDR2 SVGIG (reference sequence). In DNA, the CDR3 is TGTGCCTGGAGTGTCCGGGGCCCCTACGAGCAGTACTTC. This codes for CAWSVRGPYEQYF.

The CDR3 reads CAITRSLDTQYF. CDR3 nucleotides: TGTGCCATCACCCGGAGCTTGGATACGCAGTATTTT. The chain couples TRBV6-1 to TRBJ2-3; D unresolved. The germline V gene has CDR1 MNHNS and CDR2 SASEGT. V was cut by 10 bases and J by 6 bases, with 14 bases left in between. This CDR3 is built from 12 residues.

The genes are TRBV6-1 and TRBJ1-4; D is unclear. Per the germline V gene, CDR1 is MNHNS and CDR2 is SASEGT. This CDR3 is built from 16 residues. The V end lost 1 base, the J end lost 5 bases, and 14 bases lay between the germline ends. CDR3 region: CASSEGSREGNEKLFF. The DNA of the CDR3 is TGTGCCAGCAGTGAAGGCTCGAGGGAAGGGAATGAAAAACTGTTTTTT.

The rearrangement joins TRBV21-1 to TRBJ2-5; the table gives TRBD2 as D, unverified against the DNA. TRBV21-1 is tagged as a pseudogene. CDR3 length: 13 amino acids. In DNA form, the CDR3 reads TGTGCCAGCAGCAAGGGTGGGGGGGAGACCCAGTACTTC. Protein product: CASSKGGGETQYF.

The chain uses TRBV5-5 and TRBJ1-2; 12 nucleotides agree with TRBD1. J lost 7 bases, V lost 2 bases, and 3 bases had no gene match. The CDR3 sequence is 14 residues long. The germline gives CDR1 SGHKS, CDR2 YYEKEE (reference sequence). CDR3 amino acids: CASSFKGQGAGYTF. The CDR3 DNA is TGTGCCAGCAGCTTTAAGGGACAGGGGGCTGGCTACACCTTC.

This clone appeared a single time. The rearrangement links TRBV7-2 to TRBJ1-1; 7 bases match TRBD1. The CDR3 is 14 residues long. V shed 3 bases, J shed 3 bases, and the junction held 4 bases outside the gene matches. The V gene's germline CDR1 is SGHTA and CDR2 FQGNSA. CDR3 protein: CASSFTGAYTEAFF. CDR3 nucleotides: TGTGCCAGCAGCTTTACAGGGGCGTACACTGAAGCTTTCTTT.

In regard to this clone: A much bigger clone sits one base away, suggesting this may be a read error. Other DNA sequences of this sample code for an identical CDR3. The chain joins TRBV30 to TRBJ1-1; D possibly corresponds to TRBD1 (5 bases). CDR1 and CDR2 from the germline V gene are GTSNPN and SVGIG (reference sequence). Trimming stripped 5 bases from V and 4 bases from J, with 8 bases between. This CDR3 is 11 amino acids long. CDR3 coding DNA: TGTGCCTGGGCCAGGGCCACTGAAGCTTTCTTT. It is translated as CAWARATEAFF.

The rearrangement joins TRBV6-1 to TRBJ2-7; perhaps TRBD2 as D (6 bases). Germline V lookup: CDR1 MNHNS, CDR2 SASEGT. This CDR3 is 12 amino acids long. Trimming took off 6 bases at V and 1 base at J, with 7 bases between the two ends. CDR3 bases: TGTGCCAGCAGGGGGGGTTCCTACGAGCAGTACTTC. It is translated as CASRGGSYEQYF.

The chain couples TRBV30 to TRBJ1-1; possibly TRBD1 for D (5 bases). V was clipped by 8 bases and J by 0 bases, with 7 bases between them. From germline, CDR1 is GTSNPN and CDR2 SVGIG (reference sequence). The length of the CDR3 is 11 residues. CDR3 DNA sequence: TGTGCCGGGGGGTTGAACACTGAAGCTTTCTTT. This sequence encodes CAGGLNTEAFF.

The sample holds a few counts of this clone. The chain uses TRBV2 and TRBJ2-3; 7 nucleotides match TRBD2. The ends lost 11 bases at V and 1 base at J; junction bases unmatched: 6. CDR3 length: 13 amino acids. Germline values: CDR1 SNHLY, CDR2 FYNNEI. The DNA of the CDR3 is TGTGCCGGGGGGGGTGTGGGCACAGATACGCAGTATTTT. Translation gives CAGGGVGTDTQYF. The whole variable domain, remainder taken from reference TRBV2 and TRBJ2-3, is EPEVTQTPSHQVTQMGQEVILRCVPISNHLYFYWYRQILGQKVEFLVSFYNNEISEKSEIFDDQFSVERPDGSNFTLKIRSTKLEDSAMYFCAGGGVGTDTQYFGPGTRLTVL.

V gene TRBV7-9 combines with J gene TRBJ1-1; 10 bases match TRBD1. CDR3 length: 17 residues. Germline-derived CDR1 and CDR2 are SEHNR and FQNEAQ (reference sequence). The junction had 9 bases not matched to a gene; V was cut back by 5 bases and J by 0 bases. In DNA, the CDR3 is TGTGCCAGCAGCACGACTTGGACAGGGGGTCTGAACACTGAAGCTTTCTTT. Residues: CASSTTWTGGLNTEAFF.

The chain carries TRBV18 and TRBJ2-2; no firm D call. V lost 1 base and J lost 6, with 6 bases in between. The germline V gene has CDR1 KGHSH and CDR2 LQKENI. The CDR3 length is 13 residues. In DNA, the CDR3 is TGTGCCAGCTCACCACTCTCCGCCGGGGAGCTGTTTTTT. Its translation: CASSPLSAGELFF.